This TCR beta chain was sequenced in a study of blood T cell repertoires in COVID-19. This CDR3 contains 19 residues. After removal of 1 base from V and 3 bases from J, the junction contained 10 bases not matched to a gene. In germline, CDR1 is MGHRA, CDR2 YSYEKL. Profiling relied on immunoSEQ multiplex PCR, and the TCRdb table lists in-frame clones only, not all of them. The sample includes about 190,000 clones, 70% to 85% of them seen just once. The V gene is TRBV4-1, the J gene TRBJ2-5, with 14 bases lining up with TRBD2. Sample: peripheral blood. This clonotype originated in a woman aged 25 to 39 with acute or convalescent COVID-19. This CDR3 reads CASSQVSGTTSGREETQYF. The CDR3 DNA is TGCGCCAGCAGCCAAGTGTCAGGCACGACTAGCGGGAGGGAAGAGACCCAGTACTTC.